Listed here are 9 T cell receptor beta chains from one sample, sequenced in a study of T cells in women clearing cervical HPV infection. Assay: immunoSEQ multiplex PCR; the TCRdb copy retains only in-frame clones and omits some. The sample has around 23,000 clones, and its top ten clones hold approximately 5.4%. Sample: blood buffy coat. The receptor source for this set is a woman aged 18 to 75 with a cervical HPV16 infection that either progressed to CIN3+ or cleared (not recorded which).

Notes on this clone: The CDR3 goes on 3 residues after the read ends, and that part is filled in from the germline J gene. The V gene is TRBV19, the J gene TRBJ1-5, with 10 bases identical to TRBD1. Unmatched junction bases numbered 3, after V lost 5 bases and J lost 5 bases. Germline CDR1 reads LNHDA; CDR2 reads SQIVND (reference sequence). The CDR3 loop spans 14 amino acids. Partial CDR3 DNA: TGTGCCAGTAGTGTCGGGACAGGGGATCAGCCC. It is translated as CASSVGTGDQP. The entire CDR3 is CASSVGTGDQPQHF.

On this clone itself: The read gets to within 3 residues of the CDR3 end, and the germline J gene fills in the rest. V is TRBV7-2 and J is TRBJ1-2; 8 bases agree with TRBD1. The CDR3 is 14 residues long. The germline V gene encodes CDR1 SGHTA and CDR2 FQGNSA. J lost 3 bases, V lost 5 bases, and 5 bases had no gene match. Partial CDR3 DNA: TGTGCCAGCAGCCCAAGGACAGGGCACTATGGC. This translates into CASSPRTGHYG. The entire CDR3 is CASSPRTGHYGYTF.

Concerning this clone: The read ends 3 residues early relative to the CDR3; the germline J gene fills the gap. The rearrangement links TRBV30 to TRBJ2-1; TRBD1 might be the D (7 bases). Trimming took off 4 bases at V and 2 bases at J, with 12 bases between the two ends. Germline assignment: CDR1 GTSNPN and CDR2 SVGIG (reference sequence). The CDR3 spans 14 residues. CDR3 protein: CAWKEGATYNEQFF. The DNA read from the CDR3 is TGTGCCTGGAAGGAGGGGGCGACCTACAATGAG.

The CDR3 DNA, read in part, is TGTGCCAGCAGCCTGGCGTCCTCAGGTGAAAAA. Its protein product is CASSLASSGEK. The complete CDR3 reads CASSLASSGEKLFF. J is TRBJ1-4 and V is TRBV5-4; D not resolved. The read ends 3 residues shy of where the CDR3 ends; the end is completed using the germline J gene. The V end was cut by 4 bases, the J end by 7 bases, with 14 bases between. The germline V gene has CDR1 SGHNT and CDR2 YYREEE (reference sequence). The CDR3 runs to 14 residues.

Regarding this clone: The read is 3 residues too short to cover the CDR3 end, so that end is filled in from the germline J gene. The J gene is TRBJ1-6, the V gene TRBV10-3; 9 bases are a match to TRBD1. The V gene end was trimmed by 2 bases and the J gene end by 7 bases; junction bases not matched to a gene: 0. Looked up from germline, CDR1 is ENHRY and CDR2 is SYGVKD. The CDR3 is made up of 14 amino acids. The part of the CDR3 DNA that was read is TGTGCCATCAGTGAGGGACAGGGGAATTCACCC. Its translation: CAISEGQGNSP. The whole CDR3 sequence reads CAISEGQGNSPLHF.

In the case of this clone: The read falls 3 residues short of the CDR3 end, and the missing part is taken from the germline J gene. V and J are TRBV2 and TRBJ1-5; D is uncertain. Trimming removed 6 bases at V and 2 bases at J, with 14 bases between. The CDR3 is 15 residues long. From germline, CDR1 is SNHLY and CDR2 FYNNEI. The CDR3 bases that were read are TGTGCCAGCAGGCTCGACGTCGGGGGCAATCAGCCC. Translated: CASRLDVGGNQP. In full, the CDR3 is CASRLDVGGNQPQHF.

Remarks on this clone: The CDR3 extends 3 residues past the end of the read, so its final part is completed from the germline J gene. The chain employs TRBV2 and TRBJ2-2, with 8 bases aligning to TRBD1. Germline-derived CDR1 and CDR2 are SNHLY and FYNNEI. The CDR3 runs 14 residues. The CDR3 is CASSQGALNSPLFF. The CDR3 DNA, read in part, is TGTGCCAGCAGCCAGGGGGCCCTTAATTCACCG.

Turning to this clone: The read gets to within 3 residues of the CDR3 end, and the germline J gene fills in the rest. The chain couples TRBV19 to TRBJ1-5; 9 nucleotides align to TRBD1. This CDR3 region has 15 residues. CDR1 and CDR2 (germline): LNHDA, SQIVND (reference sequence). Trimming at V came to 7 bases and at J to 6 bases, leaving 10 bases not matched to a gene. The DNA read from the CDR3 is TGTGCCAGTATTCCGGGACAGGGATTTAGTCAGCCC. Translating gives CASIPGQGFSQP. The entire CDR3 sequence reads CASIPGQGFSQPQHF.

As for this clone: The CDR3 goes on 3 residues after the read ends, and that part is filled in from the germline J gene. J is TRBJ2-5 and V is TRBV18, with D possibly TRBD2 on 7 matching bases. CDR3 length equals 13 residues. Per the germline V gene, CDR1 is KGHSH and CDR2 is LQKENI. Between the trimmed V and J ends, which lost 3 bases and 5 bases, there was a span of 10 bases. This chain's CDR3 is CASSPGGLETQYF. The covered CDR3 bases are TGTGCCAGCTCACCGGGGGGGCTGGAGACC.